This passage covers 22 T cell receptor beta chains from one sample sequenced in a study of cytomegalovirus exposure and HLA in healthy donors. The PCR made use of 60 Vbeta and 13 Jbeta primers. Generated by immunoSEQ multiplex PCR, the TCRdb table keeps only in-frame clones and is missing some. The data contain approximately 110,000 clones, 15% to 19% of them seen just once; the ten biggest clones take up 1.5% to 2%. Sequencing was carried out using PBMCs. Source of these receptors: a woman aged 18-29 years in good health and CMV-seronegative.

The chain joins TRBV18 to TRBJ2-7, with 9 bases lining up with TRBD2. Germline values: CDR1 KGHSH, CDR2 LQKENI. This CDR3 region has 12 residues. The V and J ends lost 6 bases and 5 bases, in that order; junction bases with no gene match: 2. CDR3 nucleotide sequence: TGTGCCAGCTCGCGACTAGCGGACGAGCAGTACTTC. Encoded protein: CASSRLADEQYF.

The J gene is TRBJ2-7, the V gene TRBV11-2; maybe TRBD2 (6 bases). The CDR3 loop spans 14 amino acids. CDR1 and CDR2 from the germline V gene are SGHAT and FQNNGV. Trimming cost V 4 bases and J 0 bases, with 10 bases left between them. Here the CDR3 reads CASSSYGGSYEQYF. DNA for the CDR3: TGTGCCAGCAGCTCTTACGGGGGCTCCTACGAGCAGTACTTC.

This clone showed up many times. This specimen includes other DNA sequences encoding the same CDR3. This chain connects TRBV10-3 to TRBJ1-2, with D maybe TRBD1 (6 bases). V gave up 4 bases and J gave up 2 bases, with 8 bases separating them. Germline V gene sequence: CDR1 ENHRY, CDR2 SYGVKD. There are 13 residues in the CDR3. CDR3 sequence reads: CAISGDRNYGYTF. The CDR3 DNA reads as TGTGCCATCAGTGGAGACAGGAACTATGGCTACACCTTC.

The genes are TRBV2 and TRBJ1-5, with 12 bases aligning to TRBD1. V shed 6 bases and J 2 bases; nucleotides not matched to a gene: 2. There are 15 residues in the CDR3. Germline CDR1 SNHLY, CDR2 FYNNEI. CDR3 in amino acids: CASRGTGGGNQPQHF. DNA of the CDR3: TGTGCCAGCAGGGGGACAGGGGGCGGCAATCAGCCCCAGCATTTT.

The gene calls are TRBV7-2 and TRBJ2-7, with 7 bases matching TRBD2. The CDR3 is made up of 15 amino acids. Per germline, CDR1 SGHTA and CDR2 FQGNSA. Trimming cost V 5 bases and J 2 bases; bases outside gene matches: 9. The CDR3 protein is CASSPLGAGTYEQYF. For the CDR3, the DNA is TGTGCCAGCAGCCCCCTGGGAGCGGGAACCTACGAGCAGTACTTC.

This clone was counted only a few times. The genes are TRBV13 and TRBJ1-2; TRBD1 matches 7 bases. Germline V gene lookup returns CDR1 PRHDT and CDR2 FYEKMQ (reference sequence). The CDR3 sequence is 16 residues long. Germline trimming cut 3 bases from V and 5 bases from J; bases unmatched to any gene: 12. Here the CDR3 DNA reads TGTGCCAGCAGCTTTACGGGAAACAGGGGCAGGTATGGCTACACCTTC. Amino acids: CASSFTGNRGRYGYTF.

J is TRBJ2-7 and V is TRBV2; 8 nucleotides match TRBD2. CDR1 and CDR2 (germline): SNHLY, FYNNEI. J lost 2 bases, V lost 11 bases, and 14 bases had no gene match. The CDR3 has 15 amino acids. The CDR3 DNA is TGTGCCGTCCGTACGGGGGCAGCGGGGGCCTACGAGCAGTACTTC. It translates to CAVRTGAAGAYEQYF.

This clone was counted a few times. This rearrangement joins TRBV21-1 to TRBJ2-5; TRBD2, as called in the table, went unchecked against the DNA. TRBV21-1 is given as a pseudogene. The CDR3 has 16 residues. CDR3 nucleotide sequence: TGTGCCAGCACCCCGGGGAGCGGGGGGGCAGGAGAGACCCAGTACTTC. Protein: CASTPGSGGAGETQYF.

This clone appeared a few times. This sequence joins TRBV13 and TRBJ2-1; 7 nucleotides align to TRBD2. The CDR3 length is 14 residues. The germline V gene has CDR1 PRHDT and CDR2 FYEKMQ (reference sequence). V trimming: 5 bases; J trimming: 2 bases; junction bases outside the gene matches: 3. The DNA of the CDR3 is TGTGCCAGCAGCAGAGCGGGGACCTACAATGAGCAGTTCTTC. Its translation is CASSRAGTYNEQFF.

The chain uses TRBV5-6 and TRBJ1-6, with D maybe TRBD1 (5 bases). CDR1 is SGHDT and CDR2 is YYEEEE in the germline V gene. CDR3 size: 15 residues. With 0 bases removed from V and 7 bases from J, the gap between germline ends came to 11 bases. The CDR3 here is CASSLVGQLNSPLHF. The CDR3, as DNA: TGTGCCAGCAGCTTGGTGGGGCAGCTAAATTCACCCCTCCACTTT.

Only a few counts were recorded for this clone. The chain recombines TRBV28 with TRBJ1-2, with D hard to call. Germline assignment: CDR1 MDHEN and CDR2 SYDVKM. The CDR3 has 11 residues. Trimming left V 4 bases short and J 7 bases short, with 7 bases between. The chain's CDR3 is CASSYGVGYTF. The CDR3 DNA sequence: TGTGCCAGCAGTTACGGTGTTGGCTACACCTTC.

This clone has only a few counts. V usage is TRBV15 and J usage is TRBJ2-7, with 13 bases lining up with TRBD2. The CDR3 is 15 amino acids. The V gene end was trimmed by 3 bases and the J gene end by 3 bases; junction bases not matched to a gene: 2. Germline V gene lookup returns CDR1 LNHNV and CDR2 YYDKDF (reference sequence). The CDR3 bases are TGTGCCACCAGCAGGGGACTAGCGGGAAACTACGAGCAGTACTTC. It codes for CATSRGLAGNYEQYF.

This clone was seen a handful of times. V and J are TRBV29-1 and TRBJ2-5; possibly TRBD1 for D (6 bases). The CDR3 runs 12 residues. The germline V gene encodes CDR1 SQVTM and CDR2 ANQGSEA. V lost 4 bases and J 1 base, leaving 7 bases between the germline ends. The CDR3 sequence: CSVGTAQETQYF. The CDR3 bases are TGCAGCGTTGGGACAGCCCAAGAGACCCAGTACTTC.

The rearrangement uses TRBV4-3 and TRBJ1-1, with 10 bases matching TRBD1. Trimming took 3 bases from V and 6 from J; bases not matched to a gene: 13. This CDR3 has 17 amino acids. The germline V gene encodes CDR1 LGHNA and CDR2 YSLEER. This CDR3 is CASSHLPGTGAKPEAFF. Written as DNA, the CDR3 is TGCGCCAGCAGCCACCTTCCGGGGACAGGGGCCAAACCTGAAGCTTTCTTT.

In this sample, this clone turned up a few times. This rearrangement joins TRBV9 to TRBJ2-1; TRBD2 aligns across 12 bases. Germline lookup yields CDR1 SGDLS and CDR2 YYNGEE. The CDR3 consists of 15 residues. The ends lost 0 bases at V and 10 bases at J; junction bases unmatched: 5. CDR3 residues: CASSVGPSGRGEQFF. CDR3 DNA: TGTGCCAGCAGCGTAGGGCCTAGCGGGAGGGGGGAGCAGTTCTTC.

This clone showed up just a few times. The chain carries TRBV28 and TRBJ2-5; possible D gene TRBD1, 6 bases. Trimming took 5 bases from V and 1 from J, leaving 14 bases between them. This CDR3 contains 15 residues. CDR1 is MDHEN and CDR2 is SYDVKM in the germline V gene. The CDR3 here is CASSRHRVGQETQYF. In DNA form, the CDR3 reads TGTGCCAGCAGTAGACACAGGGTCGGCCAAGAGACCCAGTACTTC.

The chain carries TRBV15 and TRBJ1-2; D not certain. The CDR3 extends over 12 amino acids. Germline CDR1 LNHNV, CDR2 YYDKDF (reference sequence). Trimming pared 8 bases from V and 0 bases from J, leaving 7 bases between. DNA of the CDR3: TGTGCCACCGCTCCAGCTAACTATGGCTACACCTTC. It translates to CATAPANYGYTF.

V and J are TRBV5-1 and TRBJ2-6; tentatively, D is TRBD1 (6 bases). Germline V gene sequence: CDR1 SGHRS, CDR2 YFSETQ. The CDR3 is made up of 18 amino acids. Trimming removed 4 bases at V and 3 bases at J, with 20 bases between. CDR3 bases: TGCGCCAGCAGCACTGACAGGTCCCACCTTGGTGGGGCCAACGTCCTGACTTTC. Its translation: CASSTDRSHLGGANVLTF.

The chain uses TRBV15 and TRBJ2-7; 9 bases align to TRBD1. J was trimmed by 4 bases and V by 5 bases; bases with no gene match: 6. The germline V gene encodes CDR1 LNHNV and CDR2 YYDKDF (reference sequence). The CDR3 spans 14 residues. The CDR3 nucleotides are TGTGCCACCAGCGGGGACAGGGAAGTGTACGAGCAGTACTTC. It translates to CATSGDREVYEQYF.

The rearrangement joins TRBV7-9 to TRBJ2-7; D is unclear. Germline CDR1 is SEHNR and CDR2 is FQNEAQ (reference sequence). This CDR3 contains 14 residues. V shed 5 bases and J shed 2 bases, with 13 bases lying between them. This CDR3 is CASSPISSPYEQYF. The CDR3 DNA is TGTGCCAGCAGCCCCATCTCGAGTCCCTACGAGCAGTACTTC.

J is TRBJ2-3 and V is TRBV5-1; D is unclear. The CDR3 extends over 14 amino acids. V lost 4 bases, J lost 2 bases, and 11 bases lay in between. Germline V CDR1 and CDR2: SGHRS, YFSETQ. CDR3 loop: CASSPGAATDTQYF. The CDR3 nucleotides are TGCGCCAGCAGCCCAGGCGCCGCCACAGATACGCAGTATTTT.

In this sample, this clone turned up a few times. The chain carries TRBV28 and TRBJ1-6, with D maybe TRBD1 (5 bases). From germline, CDR1 is MDHEN and CDR2 SYDVKM. Trimming left V 9 bases short and J 10 bases short, with 13 bases between. The CDR3 sequence is 12 residues long. CDR3: CASFREESPLHF. CDR3 DNA: TGTGCCAGTTTCAGGGAGGAATCACCCCTCCACTTT.